These T cell receptor beta chains were read from a single sample in a study of persistence of HIV-infected CD4 T cells. Assay: immunoSEQ multiplex PCR; the TCRdb copy retains only in-frame clones and omits some. This table has under 45,000 clones, roughly 90% appearing once. No antigens are known for them. This specimen consisted of CD4+ T cells sorted from PBMCs after approximately 19-hour stimulation, obtained from a patient who received antiretroviral therapy. The receptors originated from an adult man with HIV who was CMV-seropositive. Both conserved end residues are part of each CDR3. A D gene is named only where the DNA matches it firmly. Part of the rows lack a size; the others show once, few, many or a class for expanded clones.

NA	TRBV19	TRBJ1-4	NA	CASSMGDTRSKLFF	TGTGCCAGTAGTATGGGAGACACGAGGTCAAAACTGTTTTTT
NA	TRBV28	TRBJ1-5	NA	CASSTSNQPQHF	TGTGCCAGCAGTACGAGCAATCAGCCCCAGCATTTT
NA	TRBV6-6	TRBJ2-4	NA	CASSYSGGTKNIQYF	TGTGCCAGCAGTTACTCGGGAGGAACCAAAAACATTCAGTACTTC
NA	TRBV19	TRBJ2-3	NA	CASSKGGSTDTQYF	TGTGCCAGTAGTAAGGGGGGCAGCACAGATACGCAGTATTTT
NA	TRBV5-1	TRBJ1-4	NA	CASSLGSATNEKLFF	TGCGCCAGCAGCCTAGGGTCGGCAACTAATGAAAAACTGTTTTTT
NA	TRBV7-2	TRBJ2-2	NA	CASSFWGRGEAGELFF	TGTGCCAGCAGCTTTTGGGGGCGGGGAGAGGCCGGGGAGCTGTTTTTT
TRBD2	TRBV6-5	TRBJ2-7	NA	CASSTSSGLNEQYF	TGTGCCAGCAGTACATCTAGCGGGCTGAACGAGCAGTACTTC
NA	TRBV28	TRBJ1-2	NA	CATSWEHGYTF	TGTGCCACCTCGTGGGAGCATGGCTACACCTTC
TRBD1	TRBV19	TRBJ1-1	NA	CASSTGTVIYTEAFF	TGTGCCAGTAGTACCGGGACAGTAATATACACTGAAGCTTTCTTT
TRBD2	TRBV3-1/TRBV3-2	TRBJ2-3	NA	CASSQGYSGVPYF	TGTGCCAGCAGCCAAGGATACAGCGGGGTACCGTATTTT
NA	TRBV18	TRBJ2-2	NA	CASSPKIANTGELFF	TGTGCCAGCTCACCAAAAATCGCGAACACCGGGGAGCTGTTTTTT
TRBD1	TRBV9	TRBJ1-5	NA	CASSALTGVNQPQHF	TGTGCCAGCAGCGCACTAACAGGGGTTAACCAGCCCCAGCATTTT
NA	TRBV29-1	TRBJ2-2	NA	CSVAWVGLTNTGELFF	TGCAGCGTTGCCTGGGTGGGCTTAACGAACACCGGGGAGCTGTTTTTT
NA	TRBV6-1	TRBJ2-1	NA	CASSVGGRSSYNEQFF	TGTGCCAGCAGTGTTGGGGGCAGGAGCTCCTACAATGAGCAGTTCTTC
NA	TRBV5-1	TRBJ1-1	NA	CASSLTNTEAFF	TGCGCCAGCAGTTTAACGAACACTGAAGCTTTCTTT
NA	TRBV10-3	TRBJ2-7	NA	CAISDGTSYEQYF	TGTGCCATCAGTGATGGCACGTCCTACGAGCAGTACTTC
NA	TRBV6-5	TRBJ2-7	NA	CASNSRRAYEQYF	TGTGCCAGCAATTCAAGGAGAGCCTACGAGCAGTACTTC
NA	TRBV7-2	TRBJ2-7	once	CASSPRGDGTYEQYF	TGTGCCAGCAGCCCCCGAGGGGACGGAACCTACGAGCAGTACTTC
NA	TRBV25-1	TRBJ1-2	NA	CASSGRARGIGGYTF	TGTGCCAGCAGTGGCCGGGCACGGGGGATCGGTGGCTACACCTTC
NA	TRBV7-3	TRBJ1-6	NA	CASKLDSLNSPLHF	TGTGCCAGCAAACTCGACAGTCTTAATTCACCCCTCCACTTT
NA	TRBV4-2	TRBJ1-5	NA	CASSQDHGDGNQPQHF	TGTGCCAGCAGCCAAGATCATGGGGACGGCAATCAGCCCCAGCATTTT
NA	TRBV7-2	TRBJ2-5	NA	CASSLTQETQYF	TGTGCCAGCAGCTTAACCCAAGAGACCCAGTACTTC
NA	TRBV7-2	TRBJ2-2	NA	CASTKSVLNTGELFF	TGTGCCAGCACAAAGAGTGTCCTGAACACCGGGGAGCTGTTTTTT
TRBD1	TRBV19	TRBJ2-7	NA	CASSIGQGNPVSYEQYF	TGTGCCAGTAGTATTGGACAGGGTAATCCAGTTTCCTACGAGCAGTACTTC
NA	TRBV10-3	TRBJ1-1	NA	CAISESLTAEAFF	TGTGCCATCAGTGAGTCCTTAACCGCTGAAGCTTTCTTT
NA	TRBV6-4	TRBJ1-4	NA	CASSILQGEKLFF	TGTGCCAGCAGTATCCTTCAAGGGGAAAAACTGTTTTTT
NA	TRBV6-5	TRBJ1-2	NA	CASSSGTFIGYTF	TGTGCCAGCAGCTCCGGGACGTTTATCGGCTACACCTTC
NA	TRBV7-2	TRBJ1-1	NA	CASSSPWYTEAFF	TGTGCCAGCAGCTCACCGTGGTACACTGAAGCTTTCTTT